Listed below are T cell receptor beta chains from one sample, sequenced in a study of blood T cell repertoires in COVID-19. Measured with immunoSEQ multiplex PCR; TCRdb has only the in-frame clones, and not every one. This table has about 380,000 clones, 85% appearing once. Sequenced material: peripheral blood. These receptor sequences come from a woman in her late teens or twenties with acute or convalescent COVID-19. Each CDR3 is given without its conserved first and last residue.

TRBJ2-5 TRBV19 ASKSRETQY
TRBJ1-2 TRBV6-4 ASSPGKANYGYT
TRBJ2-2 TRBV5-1 ASSFGTGTNTGELF
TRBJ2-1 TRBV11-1 ASSPTSVYYNEQF
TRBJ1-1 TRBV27 ASSSPRENTEAF
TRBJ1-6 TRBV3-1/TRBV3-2 ASSQDFRGIRGSPLH
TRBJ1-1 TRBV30 AWSIRDPEAF
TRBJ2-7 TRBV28 ASSSPRGGLSYEQY
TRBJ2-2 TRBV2 ASTSVATNTGELF
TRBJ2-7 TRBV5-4 ASSLGPGNYEQY
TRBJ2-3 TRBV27 ASSLSGSGTDTQY
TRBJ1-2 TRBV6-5 ASSSSGTPIYGYT
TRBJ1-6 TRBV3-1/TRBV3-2 ASSPIRTGENSPLH
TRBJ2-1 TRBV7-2 ASRFSGGDYNEQF
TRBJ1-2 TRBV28 ASARQDYYGYT
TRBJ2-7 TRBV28 ASSFSWSGQGAYEQY
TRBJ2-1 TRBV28 ASSEGQGEYNEQF
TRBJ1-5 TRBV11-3 ASSTHRGAGFGRQPQH
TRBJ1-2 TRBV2 ASKEIASNYGYT
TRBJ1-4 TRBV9 ASSVQGQENEKLF
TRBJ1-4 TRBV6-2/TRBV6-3 ASSQQGTNEKLF
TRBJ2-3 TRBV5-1 ASSPLAGATSTDTQY
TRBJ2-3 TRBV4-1 ASSSTGFSGTLTDTQY
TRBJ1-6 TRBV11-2 ASTLTRGLDSPLH
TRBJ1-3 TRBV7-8 ASSSLDSSGNTIY
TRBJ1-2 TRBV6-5 ASSYSATGGGGYT
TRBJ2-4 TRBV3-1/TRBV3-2 ASSQDRARGEGNIQY
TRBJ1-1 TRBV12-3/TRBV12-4 ASSLQGNTEAF
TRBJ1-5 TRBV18 ASSPQTGGNGQPQH
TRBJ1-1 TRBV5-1 ASSSEGTASGEAF
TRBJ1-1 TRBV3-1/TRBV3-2 ASILKGISTEAF
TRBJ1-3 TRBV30 AWRADRVPGNTIY
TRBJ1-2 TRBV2 ASTRTGAGDYGYT
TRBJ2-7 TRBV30 AWAPPGTATYEQY
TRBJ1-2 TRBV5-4 ASSLSMRGQGALRGYT
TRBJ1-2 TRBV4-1 ASSGSQDVNRGWGGYT
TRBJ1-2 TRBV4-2 ASSQDLGGPYGYT
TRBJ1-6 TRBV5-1 ASRGDRGYSPLH
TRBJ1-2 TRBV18 ASSGTGDYGYT
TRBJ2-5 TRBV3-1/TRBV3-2 ASSQSSGSGETQY
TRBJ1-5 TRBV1 TSSRGQGGQPQH
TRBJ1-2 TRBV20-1 SARDGGSYT
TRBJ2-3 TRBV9 ASSVGEGLRTDTQY
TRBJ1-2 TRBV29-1 SATGNSGVNYGYT